This TCR beta chain stems from a study of T cell responses to AZD1222 COVID-19 vaccine. Whole-study findings and limits: Clonal diversity may have been underestimated in mostly white British donors. Among vaccine-associated CD4 TCRs, coverage spanned spike, with dominance at 160-218 and 743-854. Only a handful of AZD1222 recipients were seropositive at baseline. Repertoires were collected only later (after the peak T cell response had occurred).

Repertoires were generated with immunoSEQ multiplex PCR, while TCRdb's copy carries only in-frame clones and drops some. Of around 160,000 clones detected, less than 95% appear once; the ten largest clones hold approximately 0.64%. This clone was observed a single time. Its specificity is unknown. V lost 2 bases, J lost 2 bases, and 2 bases stayed unmatched. The germline CDR1 and CDR2 sequences are LNHDA and SQIVND (reference sequence). This CDR3 has 15 residues. Sample: peripheral blood, taken on day 0 of AZD1222 vaccination. The receptor comes from an adult in good health. The chain joins TRBV19 to TRBJ2-1; TRBD2 agrees at 8 bases. The CDR3 here is CASSILLAAYNEQFF. In DNA, the CDR3 is TGTGCCAGTAGTATACTACTAGCGGCCTACAATGAGCAGTTCTTC. Using reference TRBV19 and TRBJ2-1 for the parts outside the CDR3, the full variable domain is DGGITQSPKYLFRKEGQNVTLSCEQNLNHDAMYWYRQDPGQGLRLIYYSQIVNDFQKGDIAEGYSVSREKKESFPLTVTSAQKNPTAFYLCASSILLAAYNEQFFGPGTRLTVL.